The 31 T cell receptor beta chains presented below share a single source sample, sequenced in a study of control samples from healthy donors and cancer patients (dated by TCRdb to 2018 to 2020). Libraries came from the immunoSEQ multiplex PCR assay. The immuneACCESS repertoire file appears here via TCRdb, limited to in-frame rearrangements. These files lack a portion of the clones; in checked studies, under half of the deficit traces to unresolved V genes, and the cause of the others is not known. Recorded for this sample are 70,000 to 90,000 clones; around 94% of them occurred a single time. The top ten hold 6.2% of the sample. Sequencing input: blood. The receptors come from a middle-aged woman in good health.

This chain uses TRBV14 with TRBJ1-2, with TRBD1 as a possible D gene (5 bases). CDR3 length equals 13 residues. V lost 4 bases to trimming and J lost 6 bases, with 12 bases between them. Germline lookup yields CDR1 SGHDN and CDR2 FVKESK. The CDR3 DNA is TGTGCCAGCAGCCCTCGACAGCGAGATGGCTACACCTTC. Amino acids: CASSPRQRDGYTF.

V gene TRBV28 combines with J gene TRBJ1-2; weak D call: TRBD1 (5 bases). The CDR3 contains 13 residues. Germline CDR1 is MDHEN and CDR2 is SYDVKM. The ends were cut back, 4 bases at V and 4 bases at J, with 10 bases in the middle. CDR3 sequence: CASSSQAPYGYTF. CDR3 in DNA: TGTGCCAGCAGTTCACAGGCCCCCTATGGCTACACCTTC.

The CDR3 region is CASSYSKQTEQYF. CDR3 DNA: TGTGCCAGCAGTTACTCGAAACAGACCGAGCAGTACTTC. The gene calls are TRBV6-6 and TRBJ2-7; D is ambiguous. This CDR3 spans 13 amino acids. Germline V lookup: CDR1 MNHNY, CDR2 SVGAGI (reference sequence). V dropped 0 bases and J dropped 6 bases, with 9 bases sitting between them.

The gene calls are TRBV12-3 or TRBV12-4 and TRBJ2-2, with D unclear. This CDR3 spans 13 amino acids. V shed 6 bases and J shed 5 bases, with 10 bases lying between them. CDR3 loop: CASRLSRTGELFF. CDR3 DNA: TGTGCCAGCAGACTCTCCCGGACCGGGGAGCTGTTTTTT.

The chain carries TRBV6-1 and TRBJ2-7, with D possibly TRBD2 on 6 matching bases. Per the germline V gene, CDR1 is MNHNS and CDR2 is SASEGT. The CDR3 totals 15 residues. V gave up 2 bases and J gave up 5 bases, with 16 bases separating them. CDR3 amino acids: CASSELTGSSDEQYF. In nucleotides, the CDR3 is TGTGCCAGCAGTGAATTAACCGGGAGTAGCGACGAGCAGTACTTC.

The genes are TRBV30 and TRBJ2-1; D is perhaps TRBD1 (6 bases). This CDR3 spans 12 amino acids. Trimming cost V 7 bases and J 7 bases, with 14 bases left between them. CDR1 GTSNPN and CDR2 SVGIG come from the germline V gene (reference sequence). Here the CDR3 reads CALVRGSNEQFF. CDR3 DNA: TGTGCCTTGGTGAGGGGGTCTAATGAGCAGTTCTTC.

CDR3 nucleotides: TGTGCCAGCAGCTTAGCCGCCGGGACTAGGTTCGACGAGCAGTTCTTC. This encodes CASSLAAGTRFDEQFF. The rearrangement links TRBV11-2 to TRBJ2-1; 8 nucleotides line up with TRBD2. The V and J ends lost 1 base and 10 bases, in that order; junction bases with no gene match: 12. CDR1 is SGHAT, CDR2 FQNNGV, per germline. This CDR3 is built from 16 residues. The full variable domain, with the rest looked up from reference TRBV11-2 and TRBJ2-1, is EAGVAQSPRYKIIEKRQSVAFWCNPISGHATLYWYQQILGQGPKLLIQFQNNGVVDDSQLPKDRFSAERLKGVDSTLKIQPAKLEDSAVYLCASSLAAGTRFDEQFFGPGTRLTVL.

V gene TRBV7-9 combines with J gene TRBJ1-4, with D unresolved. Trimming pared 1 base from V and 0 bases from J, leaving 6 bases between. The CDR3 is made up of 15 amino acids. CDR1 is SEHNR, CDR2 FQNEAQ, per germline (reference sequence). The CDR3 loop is CASSLGRSTNEKLFF. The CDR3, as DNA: TGTGCCAGCAGCTTAGGACGGTCAACTAATGAAAAACTGTTTTTT.

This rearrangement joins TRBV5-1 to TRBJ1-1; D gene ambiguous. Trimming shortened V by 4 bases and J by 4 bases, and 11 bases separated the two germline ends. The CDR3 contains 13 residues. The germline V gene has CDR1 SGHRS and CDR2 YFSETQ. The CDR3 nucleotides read TGCGCCAGCAGCCCCGGACCGGGCACTGAAGCTTTCTTT. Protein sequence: CASSPGPGTEAFF.

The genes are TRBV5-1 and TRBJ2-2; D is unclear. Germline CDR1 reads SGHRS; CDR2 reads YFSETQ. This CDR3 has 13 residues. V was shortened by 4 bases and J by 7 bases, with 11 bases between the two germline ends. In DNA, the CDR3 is TGCGCCAGCAGCCCCTTTGGGGTCGGGGAGCTGTTTTTT. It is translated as CASSPFGVGELFF.

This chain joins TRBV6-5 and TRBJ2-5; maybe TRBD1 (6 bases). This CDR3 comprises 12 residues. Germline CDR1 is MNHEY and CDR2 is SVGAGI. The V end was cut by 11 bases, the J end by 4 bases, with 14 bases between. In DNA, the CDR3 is TGTGCCGGATCGGACAGCGGAGAGACCCAGTACTTC. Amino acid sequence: CAGSDSGETQYF.

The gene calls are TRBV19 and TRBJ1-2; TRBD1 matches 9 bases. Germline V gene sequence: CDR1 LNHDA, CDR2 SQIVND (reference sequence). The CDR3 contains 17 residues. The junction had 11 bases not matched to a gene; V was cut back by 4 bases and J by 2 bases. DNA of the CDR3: TGTGCCAGTAGTAAACCTGGGACAGGGACATTCAACTATGGCTACACCTTC. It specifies CASSKPGTGTFNYGYTF.

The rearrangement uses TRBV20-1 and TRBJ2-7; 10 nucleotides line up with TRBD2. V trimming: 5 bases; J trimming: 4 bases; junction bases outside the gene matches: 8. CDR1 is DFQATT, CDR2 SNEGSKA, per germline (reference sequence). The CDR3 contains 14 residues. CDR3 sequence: CSAGGLADDYEQYF. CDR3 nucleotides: TGCAGTGCTGGTGGACTAGCGGATGATTACGAGCAGTACTTC.

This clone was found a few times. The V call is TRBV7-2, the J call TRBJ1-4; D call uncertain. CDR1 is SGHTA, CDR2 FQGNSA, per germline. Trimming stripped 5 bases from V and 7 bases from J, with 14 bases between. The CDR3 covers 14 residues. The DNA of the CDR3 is TGTGCCAGCAGCCCCGGGCCATATAGTGAAAAACTGTTTTTT. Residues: CASSPGPYSEKLFF.

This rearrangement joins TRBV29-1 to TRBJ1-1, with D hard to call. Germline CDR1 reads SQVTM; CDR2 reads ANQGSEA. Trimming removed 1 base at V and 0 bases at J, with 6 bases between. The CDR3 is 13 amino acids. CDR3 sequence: CSVEAWVNTEAFF. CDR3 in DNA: TGCAGCGTTGAAGCATGGGTGAACACTGAAGCTTTCTTT.

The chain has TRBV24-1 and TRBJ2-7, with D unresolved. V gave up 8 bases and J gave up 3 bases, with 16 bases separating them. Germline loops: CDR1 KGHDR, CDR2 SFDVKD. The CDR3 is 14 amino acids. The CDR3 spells CATTFPWRFYEQYF. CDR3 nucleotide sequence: TGTGCCACCACGTTCCCCTGGCGCTTCTACGAGCAGTACTTC.

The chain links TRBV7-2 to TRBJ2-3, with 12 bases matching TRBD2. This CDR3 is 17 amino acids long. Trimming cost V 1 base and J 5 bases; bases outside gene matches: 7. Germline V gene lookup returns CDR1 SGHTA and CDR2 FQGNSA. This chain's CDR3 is CASSLDGTSGLGDTQYF. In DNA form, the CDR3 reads TGTGCCAGCAGCTTAGACGGGACTAGCGGGCTCGGAGATACGCAGTATTTT.

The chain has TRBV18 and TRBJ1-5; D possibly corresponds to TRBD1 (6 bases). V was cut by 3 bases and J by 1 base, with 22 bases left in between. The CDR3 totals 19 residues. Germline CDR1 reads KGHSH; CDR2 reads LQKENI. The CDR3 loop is CASSPRVGGVWVSNQPQHF. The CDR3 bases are TGTGCCAGCTCACCCCGGGTCGGGGGCGTATGGGTGAGCAATCAGCCCCAGCATTTT.

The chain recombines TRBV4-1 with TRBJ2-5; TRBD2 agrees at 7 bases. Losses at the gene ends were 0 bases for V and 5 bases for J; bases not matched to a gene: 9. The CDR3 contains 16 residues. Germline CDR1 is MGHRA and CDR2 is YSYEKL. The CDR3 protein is CASSQEVGGWMETQYF. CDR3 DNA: TGCGCCAGCAGCCAAGAAGTCGGGGGGTGGATGGAGACCCAGTACTTC.

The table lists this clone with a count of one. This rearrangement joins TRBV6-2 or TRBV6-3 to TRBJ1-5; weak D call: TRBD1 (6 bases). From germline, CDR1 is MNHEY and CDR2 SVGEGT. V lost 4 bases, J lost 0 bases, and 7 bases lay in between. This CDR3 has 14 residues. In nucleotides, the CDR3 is TGTGCCAGCAGTTCAGGGGATAGCAATCAGCCCCAGCATTTT. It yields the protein CASSSGDSNQPQHF.

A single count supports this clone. DNA of the CDR3: TGTGCCAGCAGTGCTGGCGGTACGCAGTATTTT. Its protein product is CASSAGGTQYF. J is TRBJ2-3 and V is TRBV9; D is uncertain. V was clipped by 5 bases and J by 8 bases, with 9 bases between them. The CDR3 sequence is 11 residues long. Germline loops: CDR1 SGDLS, CDR2 YYNGEE. The entire variable domain, with the rest obtained from reference TRBV9 and TRBJ2-3, is as follows: DSGVTQTPKHLITATGQRVTLRCSPRSGDLSVYWYQQSLDQGLQFLIQYYNGEERAKGNILERFSAQQFPDLHSELNLSSLELGDSALYFCASSAGGTQYFGPGTRLTVL.

The CDR3 sequence is CASSLVTGPGTGELFF. In nucleotides, the CDR3 is TGTGCCAGCAGCTTGGTAACAGGTCCGGGCACCGGGGAGCTGTTTTTT. This chain connects TRBV5-4 to TRBJ2-2, with D perhaps TRBD1 (5 bases). CDR3 size: 16 residues. Trimming took off 0 bases at V and 4 bases at J, with 13 bases between the two ends. Germline values: CDR1 SGHNT, CDR2 YYREEE (reference sequence). The full variable domain, with the rest looked up from reference TRBV5-4 and TRBJ2-2, is ETGVTQSPTHLIKTRGQQVTLRCSSQSGHNTVSWYQQALGQGPQFIFQYYREEENGRGNFPPRFSGLQFPNYSSELNVNALELDDSALYLCASSLVTGPGTGELFFGEGSRLTVL.

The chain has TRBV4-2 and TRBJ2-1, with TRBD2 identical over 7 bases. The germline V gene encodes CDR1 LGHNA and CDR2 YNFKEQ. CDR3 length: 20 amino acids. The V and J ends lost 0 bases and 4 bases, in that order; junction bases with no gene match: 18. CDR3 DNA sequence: TGTGCCAGCAGCCAAGAAGGACTAGTCCTCGTCTCGTCCTCTTACAATGAGCAGTTCTTC. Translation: CASSQEGLVLVSSSYNEQFF.

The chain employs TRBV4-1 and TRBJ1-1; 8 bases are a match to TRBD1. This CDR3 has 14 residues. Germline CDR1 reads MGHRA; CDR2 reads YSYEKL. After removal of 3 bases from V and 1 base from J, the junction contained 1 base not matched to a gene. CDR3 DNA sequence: TGCGCCAGCAGCCAGACAGGGGCGAACACTGAAGCTTTCTTT. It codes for CASSQTGANTEAFF.

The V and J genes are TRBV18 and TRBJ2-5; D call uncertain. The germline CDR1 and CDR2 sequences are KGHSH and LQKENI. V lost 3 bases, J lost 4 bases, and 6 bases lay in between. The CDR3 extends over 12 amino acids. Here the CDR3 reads CASSPSPETQYF. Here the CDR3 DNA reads TGTGCCAGCTCACCGTCCCCAGAGACCCAGTACTTC. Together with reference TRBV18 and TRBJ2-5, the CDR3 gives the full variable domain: NAGVMQNPRHLVRRRGQEARLRCSPMKGHSHVYWYRQLPEEGLKFMVYLQKENIIDESGMPKERFSAEFPKEGPSILRIQQVVRGDSAAYFCASSPSPETQYFGPGTRLLVL.

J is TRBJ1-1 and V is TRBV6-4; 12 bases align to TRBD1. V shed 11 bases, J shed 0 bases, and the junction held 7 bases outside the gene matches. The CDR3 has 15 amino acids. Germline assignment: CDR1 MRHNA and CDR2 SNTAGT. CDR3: CARRDRGHMNTEAFF. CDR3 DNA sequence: TGTGCCCGACGGGACAGGGGGCATATGAACACTGAAGCTTTCTTT.

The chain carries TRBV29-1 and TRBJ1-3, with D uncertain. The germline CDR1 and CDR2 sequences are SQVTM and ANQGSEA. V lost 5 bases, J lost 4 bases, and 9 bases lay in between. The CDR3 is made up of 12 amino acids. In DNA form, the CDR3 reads TGCAGCGTTTTGGGGAGAGGAAACACCATATATTTT. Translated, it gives CSVLGRGNTIYF.

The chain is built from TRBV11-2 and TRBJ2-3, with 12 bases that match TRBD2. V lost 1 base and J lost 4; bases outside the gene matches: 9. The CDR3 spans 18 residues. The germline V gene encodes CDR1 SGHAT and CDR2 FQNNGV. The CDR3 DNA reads TGTGCCAGCAGCTTAGGGGTACTAGCGGGAGGTTTGGCAGATACGCAGTATTTT. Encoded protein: CASSLGVLAGGLADTQYF.

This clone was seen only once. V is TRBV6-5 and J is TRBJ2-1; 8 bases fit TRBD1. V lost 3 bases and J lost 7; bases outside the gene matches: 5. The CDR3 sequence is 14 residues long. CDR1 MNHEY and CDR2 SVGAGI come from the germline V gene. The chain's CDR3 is CASSYGQGLNEQFF. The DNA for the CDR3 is TGTGCCAGCAGTTATGGACAGGGTCTAAATGAGCAGTTCTTC.

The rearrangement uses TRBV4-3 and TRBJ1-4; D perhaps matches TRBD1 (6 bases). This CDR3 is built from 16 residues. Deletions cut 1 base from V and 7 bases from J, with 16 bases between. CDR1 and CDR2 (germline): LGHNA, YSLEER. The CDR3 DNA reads TGCGCCAGCAGCCAAGTAGGGGGTGATGTCAGTGAAAAACTGTTTTTT. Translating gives CASSQVGGDVSEKLFF.

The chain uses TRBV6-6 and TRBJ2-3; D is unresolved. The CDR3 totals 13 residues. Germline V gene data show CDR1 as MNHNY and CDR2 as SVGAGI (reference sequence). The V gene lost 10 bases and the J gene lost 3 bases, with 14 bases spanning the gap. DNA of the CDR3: TGTGCCACCAGCCGGACGTCGACAGATACGCAGTATTTT. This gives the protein CATSRTSTDTQYF.